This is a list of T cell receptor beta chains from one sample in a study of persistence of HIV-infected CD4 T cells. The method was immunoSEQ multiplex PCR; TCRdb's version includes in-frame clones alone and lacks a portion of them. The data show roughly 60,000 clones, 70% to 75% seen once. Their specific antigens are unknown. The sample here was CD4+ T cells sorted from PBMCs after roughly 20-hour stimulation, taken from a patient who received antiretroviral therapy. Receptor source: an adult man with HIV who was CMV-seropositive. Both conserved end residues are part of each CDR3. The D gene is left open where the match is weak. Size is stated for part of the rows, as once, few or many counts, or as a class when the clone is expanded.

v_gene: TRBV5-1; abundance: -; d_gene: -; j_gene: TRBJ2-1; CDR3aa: CASSQESSYNEQFF; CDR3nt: TGCGCCAGCAGTCAGGAGAGCTCCTACAATGAGCAGTTCTTC
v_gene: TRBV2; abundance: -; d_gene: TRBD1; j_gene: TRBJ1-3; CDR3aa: CASTAGQGRIPSGNTIYF; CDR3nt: TGTGCCAGCACCGCGGGACAGGGGCGCATACCCTCTGGAAACACCATATATTTT
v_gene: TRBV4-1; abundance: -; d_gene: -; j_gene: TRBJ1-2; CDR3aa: CASSGDRPPYGYTF; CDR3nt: TGCGCCAGCAGCGGTGACAGGCCCCCCTATGGCTACACCTTC
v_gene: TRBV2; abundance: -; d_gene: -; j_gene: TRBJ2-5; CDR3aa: CASSNRARETQYF; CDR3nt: TGTGCCAGCAGTAACAGGGCGCGGGAGACCCAGTACTTC
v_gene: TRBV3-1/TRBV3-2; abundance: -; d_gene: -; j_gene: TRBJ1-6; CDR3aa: CASSRGHPSAPLHF; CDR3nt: TGTGCCAGCAGCCGGGGACACCCCTCCGCACCCCTCCACTTT
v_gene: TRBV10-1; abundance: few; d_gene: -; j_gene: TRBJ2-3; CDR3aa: CASSKSTDTQYF; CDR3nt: TGCGCCAGCAGTAAGAGCACAGATACGCAGTATTTT
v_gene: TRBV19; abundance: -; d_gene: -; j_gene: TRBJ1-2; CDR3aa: CASSISWTPVPNGYTF; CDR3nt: TGTGCCAGTAGTATTTCTTGGACCCCCGTTCCCAATGGCTACACCTTC
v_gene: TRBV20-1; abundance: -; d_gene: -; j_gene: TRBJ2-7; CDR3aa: CSARVSREQYF; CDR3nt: TGCAGTGCTAGAGTCTCGCGGGAGCAGTACTTC
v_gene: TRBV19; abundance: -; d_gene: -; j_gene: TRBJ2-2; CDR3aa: CASSLRNTGELFF; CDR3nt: TGTGCCAGTAGTCTCCGAAACACCGGGGAGCTGTTTTTT
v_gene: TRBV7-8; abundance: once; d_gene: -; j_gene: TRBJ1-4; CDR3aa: CASSLGGQRGEKLFF; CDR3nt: TGTGCCAGCAGCTTAGGTGGACAGAGAGGGGAAAAACTGTTTTTT
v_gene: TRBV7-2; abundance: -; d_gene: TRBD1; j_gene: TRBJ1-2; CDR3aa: CASSHGTEPYGYTF; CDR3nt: TGTGCCAGCAGCCATGGGACAGAACCTTATGGCTACACCTTC
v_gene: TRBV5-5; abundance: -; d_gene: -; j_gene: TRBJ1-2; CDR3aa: CASSSRTLDYGYTF; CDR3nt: TGTGCCAGCAGCTCCAGGACATTAGACTATGGCTACACCTTC
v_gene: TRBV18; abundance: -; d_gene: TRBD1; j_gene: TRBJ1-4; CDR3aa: CASSPPGQGASHEKLFF; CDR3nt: TGTGCCAGCTCACCCCCGGGACAGGGGGCGTCCCATGAAAAACTGTTTTTT
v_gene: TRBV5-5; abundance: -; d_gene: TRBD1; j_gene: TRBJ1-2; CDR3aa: CASSLVGDRDGYTF; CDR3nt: TGTGCCAGCAGCTTGGTGGGGGACAGGGACGGCTACACCTTC
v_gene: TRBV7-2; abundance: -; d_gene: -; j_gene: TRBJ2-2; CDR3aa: CASSSGLYTGELFF; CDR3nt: TGTGCCAGCAGTTCAGGACTGTACACCGGGGAGCTGTTTTTT
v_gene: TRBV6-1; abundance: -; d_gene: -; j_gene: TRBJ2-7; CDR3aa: CASSEGTDIGEQYF; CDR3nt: TGTGCCAGCAGTGAAGGGACAGATATTGGGGAGCAGTACTTC
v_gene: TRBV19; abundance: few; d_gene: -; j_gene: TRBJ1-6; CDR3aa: CASNDYNSPLHF; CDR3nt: TGTGCCAGTAACGACTATAATTCACCCCTCCACTTT
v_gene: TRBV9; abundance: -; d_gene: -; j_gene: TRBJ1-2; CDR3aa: CASSVYRGYGYTF; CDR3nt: TGTGCCAGCAGCGTGTATCGAGGCTATGGCTACACCTTC
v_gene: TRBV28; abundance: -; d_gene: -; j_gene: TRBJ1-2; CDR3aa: CASSSGAGYGYTF; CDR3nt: TGTGCCAGCAGTTCCGGGGCAGGCTATGGCTACACCTTC
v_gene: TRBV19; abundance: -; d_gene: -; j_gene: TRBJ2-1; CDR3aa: CASSPPGPPGSEQFF; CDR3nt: TGTGCCAGTAGTCCCCCAGGGCCCCCAGGGAGTGAGCAGTTCTTC
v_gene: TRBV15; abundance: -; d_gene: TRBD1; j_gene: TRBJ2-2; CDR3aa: CATSRRGTGGNTGELFF; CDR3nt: TGTGCCACCAGCCGCCGCGGGACAGGTGGGAACACCGGGGAGCTGTTTTTT
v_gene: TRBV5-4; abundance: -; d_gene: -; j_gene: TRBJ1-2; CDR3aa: CASSPPGNYGYTF; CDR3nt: TGTGCCAGCAGCCCCCCAGGGAACTATGGCTACACCTTC
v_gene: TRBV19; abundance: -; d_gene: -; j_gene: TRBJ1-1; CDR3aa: CASSTTSGSRAEAFF; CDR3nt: TGTGCCAGTAGTACCACTTCGGGATCAAGGGCTGAAGCTTTCTTT
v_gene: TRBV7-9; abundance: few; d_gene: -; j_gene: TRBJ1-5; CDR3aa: CASSLESNNQPQHF; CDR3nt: TGTGCCAGCAGCTTAGAAAGCAATAATCAGCCCCAGCATTTT
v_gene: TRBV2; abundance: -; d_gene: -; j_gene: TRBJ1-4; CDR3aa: CASKSGSTNEKLFF; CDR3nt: TGTGCCAGCAAGAGCGGTAGTACTAATGAAAAACTGTTTTTT
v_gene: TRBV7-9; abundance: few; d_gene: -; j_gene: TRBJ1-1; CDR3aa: CASSRPSGAEAFF; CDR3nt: TGTGCCAGCAGCCGACCTTCGGGGGCTGAAGCTTTCTTT
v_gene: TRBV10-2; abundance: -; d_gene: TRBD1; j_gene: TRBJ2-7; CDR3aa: CASRAGQGADEQYF; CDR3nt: TGCGCCAGCCGTGCCGGACAGGGGGCGGACGAGCAGTACTTC
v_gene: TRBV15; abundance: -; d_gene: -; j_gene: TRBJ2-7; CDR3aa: CATSRDQAAYEQYF; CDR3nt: TGTGCCACCAGCAGAGATCAGGCAGCCTACGAGCAGTACTTC
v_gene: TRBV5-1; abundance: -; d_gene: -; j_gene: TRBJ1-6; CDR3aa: CASSSYTGSPLHF; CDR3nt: TGCGCCAGCAGCTCCTACACGGGATCACCCCTCCACTTT
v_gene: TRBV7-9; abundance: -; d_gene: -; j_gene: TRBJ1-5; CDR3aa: CASSLVGVDQPQHF; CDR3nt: TGTGCCAGCAGCTTAGTTGGGGTGGATCAGCCCCAGCATTTT
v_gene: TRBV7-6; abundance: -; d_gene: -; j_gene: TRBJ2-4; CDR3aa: CASSLGSGNIQYF; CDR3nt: TGTGCCAGCAGCTTAGGCTCGGGAAACATTCAGTACTTC
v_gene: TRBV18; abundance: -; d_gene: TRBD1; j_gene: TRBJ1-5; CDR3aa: CASSPGQNRQPQHF; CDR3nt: TGTGCCAGCTCACCGGGACAGAACCGTCAGCCCCAGCATTTT